Detailed here is one TCR beta chain. Its matching antigen is unknown. This sample stems from a study of human T cells and chemical hapten exposure. At the level of the study: Sensitizing treatment utilized 2% DPC over a roughly 2 cm by roughly 2 cm portion of upper inner arm skin. Study-wide points: With DPC sensitization, TCRs exceeding 1 in 1000 frequency showed no change.

Described time point: pre-sensitization, week 0. Treatment in this sample: therapeutic diphenylcyclopropenone sensitization with weekly scalp DPC. Trimming stripped 7 bases from V and 4 bases from J, with 13 bases between. The CDR3 is made up of 13 amino acids. CDR1 is ENHRY, CDR2 SYGVKD, per germline. TCRdb fed the RACE reads into MiXCR, producing one record per CDR3 protein. The sample carries around 180,000 distinct CDR3 sequences, approximately 29% recorded once. The origin of this receptor is a woman aged 25 to 39 with alopecia areata. Some clones in this sample may be carry-over from other donors' samples. The sequences come from whole blood, collected in connection with sensitization to the hapten diphenylcyclopropenone (DPC). This rearrangement joins TRBV10-3 to TRBJ2-5, with D possibly matching TRBD2 (5 bases). CDR3 nucleotide sequence: TGTGCCATCAAACCCGCGGGCCGAGAGACCCAGTACTTC. This gives the protein CAIKPAGRETQYF.